This T cell receptor (beta chain) was captured in a study of T cell changes during pregnancy in multiple sclerosis. TCRdb's table, derived via immunoSEQ multiplex PCR, lists solely in-frame clones and lacks some. Of some 100,000 clones in the sample, 75% to 95% were seen once. The source is a female donor with multiple sclerosis, enrolled in a pregnancy study. The specimen was peripheral blood, collected in the second trimester of pregnancy.

CDR3 sequence (DNA): TGTGCCAGTAGTATAGGGAGTCCCTACGAGCAGTACTTC. Its translation: CASSIGSPYEQYF. The chain joins TRBV19 to TRBJ2-7, with D hard to call. This CDR3 is built from 13 residues. Germline V CDR1 and CDR2: LNHDA, SQIVND (reference sequence). V lost 1 base and J lost 2, with 6 bases in between.